This section outlines one T cell receptor beta chain sequence together with its context. This clonotype was observed at least ten times. The antigen it recognizes is unknown. Base qualities are not provided; no much larger clone lies one nucleotide away. Via the germline V gene (reference sequence), CDR1 is MNHEY and CDR2 SMNVEV. Relative to germline, V is 3 bases shorter and J is 4 bases shorter, with 10 bases between their ends. The CDR3 runs 13 amino acids, cysteine and phenylalanine included. This entry keeps only the CDR3 DNA: 39 bases, framed from base 1. The library came from RACE. Sequencer: NextSeq 500. Library preparation attached unique molecular identifiers to individual cDNA molecules for quantitative, reproducible TCR counting. For every blood RNA sample, sequencing covered both the TCR alpha and TCR beta chains. In the original analysis: Samples had a median of 95,638 TCRs, with a range from 23,224 to 690,600. The Decombinator software suite was used to annotate the V, J and CDR3 of the TCR reads. To make PS versus PT1 abundance plots, every sample was subsampled to the same number of TCRs (28,000). TCRs were defined as expanded if absent before sensitization and observed at least eight times at the 2-week time point. TCRdb reprocessing: public reads trimmed at Q25 with fastp, clones called with MiXCR, in-frame beta chains kept. Rows matching on CDR3 protein sequence are summarized as one entry with the most common DNA and genes. The V and J calls reflect TCRdb's pipeline rather than the authors' work. The sample data list around 110,000 distinct CDR3 sequences, and around an eighth of these were observed just once. Around 1.4% of the sample belongs to the ten largest clones.

The data derive from a study of human T cells and chemical hapten exposure (dated by TCRdb to the early 2020s). Background on the whole study: For sensitization, 2% DPC in acetone was applied to a 2 cm by 2 cm area of upper inner arm skin. Throughout the study period of 20 to 30 weeks, patients also received therapeutic DPC doses to the scalp every week. Libraries were pooled for sequencing, and per-sample TCR yields varied mainly because of small differences in library volumes within the pool. Patch testing was done on the upper back using Finn chambers containing 0.01% DPC, and results were scored after 6 days according to International Contact Dermatitis Research Group standards. Most of the patients in the cohort were female, and the cohort covered alopecia areata with under or over 50% scalp involvement, alopecia totalis and alopecia universalis. For TCR sequencing, blood came from 25 to 35 alopecia patients at anywhere from one to four time points (pre-sensitization, 2, 6 and 24 weeks). Blood samples were taken from patients before sensitization (week 0) and then at 2, 6 and about 24 weeks after DPC sensitization. Peripheral blood TCR repertoire changes were tracked in vivo in alopecia patients during primary and secondary sensitization to the hapten diphenylcyclopropenone (DPC). Paper-wide results and their limitations: Alopecia, a presumed autoimmune disease, was present in all patients, so the immune response of the patients might differ from that of healthy individuals. DPC sensitization did not change how many TCRs were above 1 in 1000 frequency, and no evidence was found of alterations in global repertoire structure. Patch test score correlated positively with the number of PT1 expanded TCRs, reaching significance at thresholds 8, 16 and 32 but not at 4. Repeated subsampling changed both the strength of the expansion versus patch-test correlation and the threshold at which the correlation became significant. Expanded TCRs formed significantly more large CDR3 similarity clusters than pre-sensitization or healthy control sets, consistent with antigen-driven responses.

Interpreted using the paper, the time point label stands for: patch test 1, 2 weeks after DPC sensitization. This specimen's treatment or condition label, interpreted: therapeutic diphenylcyclopropenone sensitization with weekly scalp DPC. At every patch-test visit, the blood draw took place before the patch test was put on. Eligible patients were aged 18 to 70, diagnosed with alopecia, deemed suitable for DPC therapy, and excluded if pregnant. Total RNA was isolated from unfractionated whole blood collected in Tempus Blood RNA tubes. This chain is built from TRBV27 and TRBJ2-7; the D region possibly corresponds to TRBD1 (7 bases align). The source material was whole blood, sampled in connection with sensitization to the hapten diphenylcyclopropenone (DPC). The receptor was isolated from a woman aged 45-65 years with alopecia areata. Some clones in this sample may be carry-over from other donors' samples. Here the CDR3 is given as CASSLRGQYEQYF. The DNA sequence is TGTGCCAGCAGTTTGCGGGGACAGTACGAGCAGTACTTC.